Listed here are 10 T cell receptor beta chains from one sample, sequenced in a study of blood T cell repertoires in COVID-19. Using immunoSEQ multiplex PCR, the repertoire was profiled, and TCRdb retains in-frame clones only, with some absent. The top ten hold 4% to 5.5% of the sample, which has 95,000 to 150,000 clones, 70% to 90% seen once. The sequencing input was peripheral blood. The receptors originated from a man aged 35-49 years with acute or convalescent COVID-19.

V and J are TRBV9 and TRBJ2-1; possible D gene TRBD1, 6 bases. The V end was cut by 4 bases, the J end by 8 bases, with 16 bases between. The CDR3 is 14 residues long. Germline CDR1 and CDR2: SGDLS and YYNGEE. The CDR3 DNA sequence: TGTGCCAGCAGCCAGGGGATCTCGGCCCATGAGCAGTTCTTC. Protein sequence: CASSQGISAHEQFF.

The V gene is TRBV25-1, the J gene TRBJ1-4, with D possibly TRBD1 on 5 matching bases. The CDR3 is made up of 16 amino acids. Germline CDR1 and CDR2: MGHDK and SYGVNS. Trimming pared 6 bases from V and 8 bases from J, leaving 22 bases between. CDR3 in amino acids: CASSPAQQGLYEKLFF. CDR3 DNA sequence: TGTGCCAGCAGCCCCGCGCAGCAGGGCCTCTACGAAAAACTGTTTTTT.

The CDR3 DNA reads as TGTGCCAGTACCGAACAAGCAACTAATGAAAAACTGTTTTTT. It specifies CASTEQATNEKLFF. The chain links TRBV19 to TRBJ1-4; D is ambiguous. Germline V gives CDR1 LNHDA, CDR2 SQIVND (reference sequence). Trimming stripped 7 bases from V and 0 bases from J, with 9 bases between. CDR3 length: 14 amino acids.

Turning to this clone: The junction does not match germline at one end; this may be a read error. The chain joins TRBV7-7 to TRBJ1-4; 11 bases align to TRBD1. CDR1 SSHAT and CDR2 FNYEAQ come from the germline V gene (reference sequence). This CDR3 has 16 amino acids. CDR3 amino acids: CASSPGTGGTNEKLFF. CDR3 DNA: TGTGCTAGCAGCCCCGGGACAGGGGGTACTAATGAAAAACTGTTTTTT.

CDR3 sequence reads: CASSSGASPLHF. As DNA, the CDR3 is TGTGCCAGCAGTTCAGGGGCGTCACCCCTCCACTTT. The rearrangement uses TRBV12-3 or TRBV12-4 and TRBJ1-6; a possible D gene is TRBD1 (6 bases). There are 12 residues in the CDR3. The V and J ends lost 4 bases and 10 bases respectively, with 8 bases between them.

The chain recombines TRBV5-1 with TRBJ2-7, with D hard to call. The CDR3 runs 13 residues. Trimming took off 4 bases at V and 1 base at J, with 9 bases between the two ends. Germline CDR1 SGHRS, CDR2 YFSETQ. CDR3 amino acids: CASSRDNSYEQYF. DNA for the CDR3: TGCGCCAGCAGCCGAGACAATTCCTACGAGCAGTACTTC.

The V gene is TRBV5-1, the J gene TRBJ1-3; a possible D gene is TRBD1 (5 bases). Germline V CDR1 and CDR2: SGHRS, YFSETQ. Trimming took 0 bases from V and 1 from J, leaving 8 bases between them. This CDR3 region has 15 residues. The CDR3: CASSLEGASGNTIYF. CDR3 DNA sequence: TGCGCCAGCAGCTTGGAAGGGGCATCTGGAAACACCATATATTTT.

The J gene is TRBJ1-5, the V gene TRBV25-1, with 9 nucleotides matching TRBD1. Trimming cost V 4 bases and J 2 bases; bases outside gene matches: 3. Germline V lookup: CDR1 MGHDK, CDR2 SYGVNS. The CDR3 contains 15 residues. The CDR3 is CASSGGQGGNQPQHF. As DNA, the CDR3 is TGTGCCAGCAGTGGGGGACAGGGAGGCAATCAGCCCCAGCATTTT.

This chain uses TRBV19 with TRBJ1-1; 7 bases agree with TRBD1. V was clipped by 4 bases and J by 5 bases; unmatched bases: 13. CDR1 LNHDA and CDR2 SQIVND come from the germline V gene (reference sequence). The CDR3 length is 16 residues. The CDR3 region is CASSSFQHIRGTEAFF. The CDR3 coding sequence is TGTGCCAGTAGTAGCTTCCAACATATCAGGGGGACTGAAGCTTTCTTT.

For the CDR3, the DNA is TGTGCCAGCAGTTCCTGGACAGGCGAGGATGGCTACACCTTC. This codes for CASSSWTGEDGYTF. The chain employs TRBV6-5 and TRBJ1-2, with 7 bases that match TRBD1. Trimming took 4 bases from V and 6 from J; bases not matched to a gene: 8. Germline V gives CDR1 MNHEY, CDR2 SVGAGI. CDR3 length equals 14 residues.